Shown below are 12 T cell receptor beta chains from a single sample sequenced in a study of T cells in tuberculosis. Only in-frame clones appear in the TCRdb table, and some are missing; sequencing was by immunoSEQ multiplex PCR. The sample lists 25,000 to 40,000 clones, approximately 90% occurring once. Sequenced input: PBMCs. These receptors originate from a donor between 10 and 35 years old with latent tuberculosis or without tuberculosis infection. Some clones in this sample may be carry-over from other donors' samples.

This clone was detected a few times. The chain employs TRBV6-1 and TRBJ2-1; 11 bases are shared with TRBD2. Per the germline V gene, CDR1 is MNHNS and CDR2 is SASEGT. Unmatched junction bases numbered 5, after V lost 4 bases and J lost 6 bases. The CDR3 is made up of 15 amino acids. CDR3 loop: CASSVTSGDPNEQFF. The CDR3 DNA reads TGTGCCAGCAGTGTGACTAGCGGGGACCCCAATGAGCAGTTCTTC.

This clone was counted a single time. The chain recombines TRBV11-2 with TRBJ2-5, with TRBD1 as a possible D gene (6 bases). The germline CDR1 and CDR2 sequences are SGHAT and FQNNGV. The CDR3 length is 13 residues. Trimming pared 3 bases from V and 6 bases from J, leaving 11 bases between. The CDR3 nucleotides are TGTGCCAGCAGCTTTCGGACAGCCCAGACCCAGTACTTC. Protein sequence: CASSFRTAQTQYF.

This chain connects TRBV6-5 to TRBJ2-7; D might be TRBD1 (6 bases). Germline CDR1 reads MNHEY; CDR2 reads SVGAGI. CDR3 size: 14 residues. Trimming stripped 2 bases from V and 0 bases from J, with 8 bases between. CDR3 in amino acids: CASSYQGNSYEQYF. Here the CDR3 DNA reads TGTGCCAGCAGTTACCAGGGGAACTCCTACGAGCAGTACTTC.

This sequence joins TRBV19 and TRBJ2-7; D call uncertain. Germline V CDR1 and CDR2: LNHDA, SQIVND (reference sequence). With 1 base removed from V and 4 bases from J, the gap between germline ends came to 14 bases. This CDR3 contains 15 residues. Here the CDR3 DNA reads TGTGCCAGTAGTATAGGTCCAAAGGCGGTATACGAGCAGTACTTC. The encoded protein is CASSIGPKAVYEQYF. Looking up the rest from reference TRBV19 and TRBJ2-7 gives the full variable domain: DGGITQSPKYLFRKEGQNVTLSCEQNLNHDAMYWYRQDPGQGLRLIYYSQIVNDFQKGDIAEGYSVSREKKESFPLTVTSAQKNPTAFYLCASSIGPKAVYEQYFGPGTRLTVT.

The rearrangement joins TRBV2 to TRBJ1-2; maybe TRBD1 (5 bases). Looked up from germline, CDR1 is SNHLY and CDR2 is FYNNEI. There are 15 residues in the CDR3. V was pared by 1 base and J by 3 bases, with 12 bases between. In DNA form, the CDR3 reads TGTGCCAGCAGTGAAGGTGCGGACACTTACTATGGCTACACCTTC. This codes for CASSEGADTYYGYTF. Supplemented by reference TRBV2 and TRBJ1-2, the full variable domain reads EPEVTQTPSHQVTQMGQEVILRCVPISNHLYFYWYRQILGQKVEFLVSFYNNEISEKSEIFDDQFSVERPDGSNFTLKIRSTKLEDSAMYFCASSEGADTYYGYTFGSGTRLTVV.

The chain carries TRBV5-5 and TRBJ1-2, with 8 bases that match TRBD1. The J segment lost 2 bases and the V segment lost 5 bases, leaving 2 bases of the junction unmatched. The germline V gene encodes CDR1 SGHKS and CDR2 YYEKEE (reference sequence). The CDR3 spans 13 residues. CDR3 residues: CASSWTGNYGYTF. In nucleotides, the CDR3 is TGTGCCAGCAGTTGGACAGGGAACTATGGCTACACCTTC.

This chain uses TRBV28 with TRBJ2-1; D remains ambiguous. Per germline, CDR1 MDHEN and CDR2 SYDVKM. The length of the CDR3 is 12 residues. Trimming took 4 bases from V and 6 from J, leaving 7 bases between them. The CDR3 spells CASSSSLNEQFF. CDR3 DNA sequence: TGTGCCAGCAGTTCCTCCCTCAATGAGCAGTTCTTC.

The chain is built from TRBV2 and TRBJ1-2, with TRBD1 identical over 7 bases. Germline lookup yields CDR1 SNHLY and CDR2 FYNNEI. After removal of 6 bases from V and 3 bases from J, the junction contained 7 bases not matched to a gene. The CDR3 length is 14 residues. The CDR3 DNA sequence: TGTGCCAGCAGCGGAGGACAGGCATACTATGGCTACACCTTC. Its protein is CASSGGQAYYGYTF.

The chain links TRBV25-1 to TRBJ2-1, with 8 positions matching TRBD2. The germline V gene encodes CDR1 MGHDK and CDR2 SYGVNS. J lost 9 bases, V lost 2 bases, and 9 bases had no gene match. The CDR3 contains 15 residues. The CDR3 protein is CASSEPGGPVGEQFF. The DNA for the CDR3 is TGTGCCAGCAGTGAACCGGGAGGGCCGGTTGGTGAGCAGTTCTTC.

J is TRBJ2-5 and V is TRBV4-1; 8 bases match TRBD2. Trimming at V came to 4 bases and at J to 5 bases, leaving 3 bases not matched to a gene. The CDR3 has 13 amino acids. Germline CDR1 reads MGHRA; CDR2 reads YSYEKL. CDR3 bases: TGCGCCAGCAGCCCTAGCGGGTGGGAGACCCAGTACTTC. Its protein is CASSPSGWETQYF.

The chain has TRBV15 and TRBJ2-1, with 8 positions matching TRBD2. The CDR3 loop spans 16 amino acids. Germline V lookup: CDR1 LNHNV, CDR2 YYDKDF (reference sequence). V gave up 0 bases and J gave up 8 bases; unmatched junction bases: 9. CDR3 coding DNA: TGTGCCACCAGCAGAGATCGGAGCGGGAGAGTCGATGAGCAGTTCTTC. This sequence encodes CATSRDRSGRVDEQFF.

V usage is TRBV5-1 and J usage is TRBJ1-2, with 9 bases matching TRBD1. This CDR3 is 14 amino acids long. CDR1 and CDR2 from the germline V gene are SGHRS and YFSETQ. Germline trimming cut 0 bases from V and 8 bases from J; bases unmatched to any gene: 5. This CDR3 reads CASSLAGDREGYTF. CDR3 bases: TGCGCCAGCAGCTTGGCTGGGGACAGGGAGGGCTACACCTTC.